The TCR beta chain described here comes from a study of T-cell memory formation after mild COVID-19. This CDR3 comprises 15 residues. Unmatched junction bases numbered 11, after V lost 5 bases and J lost 5 bases. TCRdb fed the 5' RACE reads into MiXCR, producing one record per CDR3 protein. This table has around 130,000 distinct CDR3 sequences, 11% to 15% appearing once. The sequence was collected from an adult woman who had mild COVID-19 (a few samples of this study predate the infection). Cell type and time point are not known. The genes are TRBV12-3 or TRBV12-4 and TRBJ2-5; the match to TRBD2 covers 7 bases. Input material: PBMCs or a T cell subset sorted from them (not recorded which). In DNA, the CDR3 is TGTGCCAGCAGTGGACAAGGACTAGTCGCGGAGACCCAGTACTTC. Amino acids: CASSGQGLVAETQYF.